Listed below are T cell receptor beta chains from one sample, sequenced in a study of OX40 agonist ivuxolimab in advanced cancers. The data were produced by immunoSEQ multiplex PCR, yet TCRdb's version contains in-frame clones alone and is incomplete. The table has 45,000 to 70,000 clones, about 86% seen once. The sample here was CD4+ or CD8+ T cells sorted from blood, taken in a trial of the OX40 agonist ivuxolimab. Every receptor here comes from an adult with an advanced solid tumor such as melanoma, head and neck, liver or kidney cancer. The CDR3 runs from the conserved cysteine through the conserved F or W. A D gene is named only where the DNA matches it firmly. Clone sizes are given selectively: once, few, many, or a class where the clone is expanded.

j_gene: TRBJ1-2
v_gene: TRBV7-9
d_gene: -
abundance: -
CDR3aa: CASSSEGYYGYTF
CDR3nt: TGTGCCAGCAGCTCGGAGGGATACTATGGCTACACCTTC

j_gene: TRBJ1-3
v_gene: TRBV9
d_gene: -
abundance: once
CDR3aa: CASSETSSSGNTIYF
CDR3nt: TGTGCCAGCAGCGAGACATCGTCCTCTGGAAACACCATATATTTT

j_gene: TRBJ1-4
v_gene: TRBV5-4
d_gene: -
abundance: -
CDR3aa: CASSLRGPNEKLFF
CDR3nt: TGTGCCAGCAGCCTTCGGGGGCCAAATGAAAAACTGTTTTTT

j_gene: TRBJ2-5
v_gene: TRBV18
d_gene: -
abundance: -
CDR3aa: CASSPHSGGETQYF
CDR3nt: TGTGCCAGCTCACCTCACAGTGGGGGCGAGACCCAGTACTTC

j_gene: TRBJ1-4
v_gene: TRBV30
d_gene: -
abundance: -
CDR3aa: CACYLRGTNEKLFF
CDR3nt: TGTGCCTGTTACCTGAGGGGGACTAATGAAAAACTGTTTTTT

j_gene: TRBJ1-5
v_gene: TRBV12-5
d_gene: -
abundance: -
CDR3aa: CASGLVQGNQPQHF
CDR3nt: TGTGCTAGTGGTTTGGTACAGGGAAATCAGCCCCAGCATTTT

j_gene: TRBJ2-5
v_gene: TRBV4-2
d_gene: TRBD1
abundance: -
CDR3aa: CASSQATGDQETQYF
CDR3nt: TGTGCCAGCAGCCAAGCGACAGGGGACCAAGAGACCCAGTACTTC

j_gene: TRBJ1-1
v_gene: TRBV7-8
d_gene: -
abundance: -
CDR3aa: CASSSLGTLNTEAFF
CDR3nt: TGTGCCAGCAGCTCCCTGGGGACACTGAACACTGAAGCTTTCTTT

j_gene: TRBJ1-3
v_gene: TRBV6-1
d_gene: -
abundance: -
CDR3aa: CASTRGMAGNTIYF
CDR3nt: TGTGCCAGCACCCGGGGGATGGCTGGAAACACCATATATTTT

j_gene: TRBJ1-2
v_gene: TRBV5-1
d_gene: TRBD1
abundance: -
CDR3aa: CASSLAGQDYGYTF
CDR3nt: TGCGCCAGCAGCTTGGCCGGACAGGACTATGGCTACACCTTC

j_gene: TRBJ1-1
v_gene: TRBV6-1
d_gene: TRBD1
abundance: few
CDR3aa: CASSEIHRGHSEAFF
CDR3nt: TGTGCCAGCAGTGAGATCCACAGGGGGCATTCTGAAGCTTTCTTT